These 23 T cell receptor beta chains came from one sample sequenced in a study of PD-1 blockade in classical Hodgkin lymphoma. With no exception, relapse followed autologous stem cell transplantation in all patients, and brentuximab vedotin exposure varied. The CD8+ T cells came from thawed PBMCs through magnetic negative selection. The data were produced by immunoSEQ multiplex PCR, yet TCRdb's version contains in-frame clones alone and is incomplete. The sample consists of around 1,600 clones, roughly four fifths of them appearing once. Sequenced material: CD8+ T cells from blood, taken at baseline. The source of these receptors is a human donor with classical Hodgkin lymphoma.

This clone has just a few counts. This chain connects TRBV14 to TRBJ2-5, with D possibly being TRBD1 (6 bases). Germline V gene sequence: CDR1 SGHDN, CDR2 FVKESK. With 1 base removed from V and 1 base from J, the gap between germline ends came to 13 bases. The CDR3 is 16 amino acids. Written as DNA, the CDR3 is TGTGCCAGCAGCCAAGCAACAGGGTGGCTCCAAGAGACCCAGTACTTC. This codes for CASSQATGWLQETQYF.

The genes are TRBV4-2 and TRBJ2-1; 7 nucleotides agree with TRBD2. The CDR3 extends over 15 amino acids. Trimming at V came to 4 bases and at J to 7 bases, leaving 10 bases not matched to a gene. Germline V lookup: CDR1 LGHNA, CDR2 YNFKEQ. The DNA of the CDR3 is TGTGCCAGCAGCCTCCGGGACGGACTAGGGAATGAGCAGTTCTTC. The encoded protein is CASSLRDGLGNEQFF.

The chain employs TRBV7-9 and TRBJ1-1; D is undetermined. Between the trimmed V and J ends, which lost 5 bases and 3 bases, there was a span of 16 bases. The germline V gene has CDR1 SEHNR and CDR2 FQNEAQ (reference sequence). The CDR3 is 15 residues long. CDR3 DNA sequence: TGTGCCAGCAGCCCCGTTCTGGGAAGTTACACTGAAGCTTTCTTT. Its protein is CASSPVLGSYTEAFF.

The genes are TRBV5-8 and TRBJ2-2; TRBD2 is a possible D gene (5 bases). V was shortened by 6 bases and J by 5 bases, with 11 bases between the two germline ends. The CDR3 runs 13 residues. Looked up from germline, CDR1 is SGHTS and CDR2 is YDEGEE. The chain's CDR3 is CASTSSGTGELFF. The CDR3 nucleotides read TGTGCCAGCACCTCATCGGGAACCGGGGAGCTGTTTTTT.

The J gene is TRBJ2-5, the V gene TRBV11-1, with 12 bases identical to TRBD2. V lost 5 bases, J lost 3 bases, and 7 bases stayed unmatched. The CDR3 has 16 residues. CDR1 and CDR2 (germline): SGHAT, FQDESV (reference sequence). The CDR3 sequence: CASSLLTSGGKETQYF. DNA of the CDR3: TGTGCCAGCAGCCTCCTGACTAGCGGGGGAAAAGAGACCCAGTACTTC.

The chain recombines TRBV19 with TRBJ2-7; 8 bases line up with TRBD1. CDR1 is LNHDA, CDR2 SQIVND, per germline (reference sequence). The CDR3 loop spans 14 amino acids. J gave up 6 bases and V 5 bases, and 9 bases lay outside the gene matches. The CDR3 bases are TGTGCCAGTAGTCCTAAAACAGGGGGTGTCGAGCAGTACTTC. Amino acids: CASSPKTGGVEQYF.

This clone was counted a single time. The V and J genes are TRBV28 and TRBJ1-2; D not resolved. Germline V CDR1 and CDR2: MDHEN, SYDVKM. This CDR3 has 14 amino acids. Trimming took 5 bases from V and 6 from J, leaving 16 bases between them. The CDR3 loop reads CASSLIVAGNGYTF. In DNA form, the CDR3 reads TGTGCCAGCAGTCTAATAGTAGCAGGCAATGGCTACACCTTC.

The CDR3 DNA reads TGTGCCAGTAGTTCCTCGTCCAGGGGAGGTAACACTGAAGCTTTCTTT. Translated, it gives CASSSSSRGGNTEAFF. The rearrangement joins TRBV19 to TRBJ1-1; the D gene is possibly TRBD1 (6 bases). The ends were cut back, 5 bases at V and 2 bases at J, with 18 bases in the middle. The CDR3 spans 16 residues. Per the germline V gene, CDR1 is LNHDA and CDR2 is SQIVND (reference sequence). Supplemented by reference TRBV19 and TRBJ1-1, the full variable domain reads DGGITQSPKYLFRKEGQNVTLSCEQNLNHDAMYWYRQDPGQGLRLIYYSQIVNDFQKGDIAEGYSVSREKKESFPLTVTSAQKNPTAFYLCASSSSSRGGNTEAFFGQGTRLTVV.

This chain joins TRBV2 and TRBJ2-3, with 7 bases matching TRBD2. Germline V CDR1 and CDR2: SNHLY, FYNNEI. The CDR3 is 15 amino acids. V shed 6 bases and J 3 bases; nucleotides not matched to a gene: 9. The CDR3 region is CASRAGTIPTDTQYF. Written as DNA, the CDR3 is TGTGCCAGCAGGGCCGGGACTATACCAACAGATACGCAGTATTTT. Full variable domain (outside the CDR3, taken from reference TRBV2 and TRBJ2-3): EPEVTQTPSHQVTQMGQEVILRCVPISNHLYFYWYRQILGQKVEFLVSFYNNEISEKSEIFDDQFSVERPDGSNFTLKIRSTKLEDSAMYFCASRAGTIPTDTQYFGPGTRLTVL.

The chain has TRBV27 and TRBJ1-2; 7 bases fit TRBD1. Germline V gives CDR1 MNHEY, CDR2 SMNVEV (reference sequence). V lost 6 bases, J lost 2 bases, and 18 bases stayed unmatched. CDR3 size: 18 residues. This chain's CDR3 is CASSPIDREGGNNYGYTF. The CDR3 DNA reads as TGTGCCAGCAGCCCAATTGACAGGGAGGGGGGGAACAACTATGGCTACACCTTC.

The CDR3 reads CASSYSRAREQFF. The CDR3 coding sequence is TGTGCCAGCAGTTACTCGAGAGCGAGAGAGCAGTTCTTC. This sequence joins TRBV6-5 and TRBJ2-1; D uncertain. The CDR3 is 13 amino acids. Germline CDR1 MNHEY, CDR2 SVGAGI. V shed 0 bases and J shed 10 bases, with 10 bases lying between them.

The rearrangement links TRBV5-1 to TRBJ1-1, with D maybe TRBD1 (5 bases). CDR3 length equals 14 residues. CDR1 is SGHRS and CDR2 is YFSETQ in the germline V gene. V was shortened by 1 base and J by 4 bases, with 11 bases between the two germline ends. The CDR3 sequence: CASSLSGVGTEAFF. DNA of the CDR3: TGCGCCAGCAGCTTGTCGGGGGTGGGCACTGAAGCTTTCTTT.

The V call is TRBV11-2, the J call TRBJ2-5, with D possibly matching TRBD2 (5 bases). The ends were cut back, 2 bases at V and 0 bases at J, with 16 bases in the middle. The CDR3 is 17 residues long. Germline V lookup: CDR1 SGHAT, CDR2 FQNNGV. CDR3 sequence (DNA): TGTGCCAGCAGCTTACCTCGGGGTATAGTACACCAAGAGACCCAGTACTTC. This translates into CASSLPRGIVHQETQYF. The whole variable domain, filled in from reference TRBV11-2 and TRBJ2-5, reads EAGVAQSPRYKIIEKRQSVAFWCNPISGHATLYWYQQILGQGPKLLIQFQNNGVVDDSQLPKDRFSAERLKGVDSTLKIQPAKLEDSAVYLCASSLPRGIVHQETQYFGPGTRLLVL.

The gene calls are TRBV2 and TRBJ2-7; perhaps TRBD2 as D (6 bases). This CDR3 spans 14 amino acids. The V end was cut by 1 base, the J end by 6 bases, with 13 bases between. Germline values: CDR1 SNHLY, CDR2 FYNNEI. The CDR3 bases are TGTGCCAGCAGTGAAGTCTCACGCGGGGTCGAGCAGTACTTC. It translates to CASSEVSRGVEQYF.

Only a few counts were recorded for this clone. This chain connects TRBV7-9 to TRBJ1-6; 11 bases are a match to TRBD1. The V and J ends lost 8 bases and 10 bases, in that order; junction bases with no gene match: 4. The CDR3 covers 13 residues. In germline, CDR1 is SEHNR, CDR2 FQNEAQ (reference sequence). The CDR3 is CASGDRGNSPLHF. DNA of the CDR3: TGTGCCAGCGGGGACAGGGGGAACTCACCCCTCCACTTT.

The chain carries TRBV20-1 and TRBJ2-1; 7 nucleotides line up with TRBD2. With 6 bases clipped from V and 15 bases from J, the junction kept 2 bases outside the gene matches. CDR3 size: 8 residues. Germline V CDR1 and CDR2: DFQATT, SNEGSKA (reference sequence). CDR3 sequence (DNA): TGCAGTGCCCCGGGGGGGTTCTTC. It yields the protein CSAPGGFF.

V usage is TRBV7-8 and J usage is TRBJ2-1; perhaps TRBD1 as D (7 bases). Germline-derived CDR1 and CDR2 are SGHVS and FQNEAQ. Trimming removed 5 bases at V and 4 bases at J, with 21 bases between. This CDR3 has 17 amino acids. The CDR3 nucleotides are TGTGCCAGCAGCGAACCAAACAGGGGAGGTGGTTACAATGAGCAGTTCTTC. It translates to CASSEPNRGGGYNEQFF.

The V and J genes are TRBV29-1 and TRBJ1-1; possible D gene TRBD1, 5 bases. The length of the CDR3 is 12 residues. V was trimmed by 2 bases and J by 5 bases, leaving 9 bases between them. Per the germline V gene, CDR1 is SQVTM and CDR2 is ANQGSEA. CDR3 in amino acids: CSVETGITEAFF. The CDR3 DNA follows: TGCAGCGTTGAAACAGGCATAACTGAAGCTTTCTTT. The full variable domain, in which reference TRBV29-1 and TRBJ1-1 provide the parts outside the CDR3, is SAVISQKPSRDICQRGTSLTIQCQVDSQVTMMFWYRQQPGQSLTLIATANQGSEATYESGFVIDKFPISRPNLTFSTLTVSNMSPEDSSIYLCSVETGITEAFFGQGTRLTVV.

The chain links TRBV7-3 to TRBJ1-1; a possible D gene is TRBD1 (6 bases). The CDR3 spans 14 residues. V was clipped by 5 bases and J by 0 bases, with 10 bases between them. The V gene's germline CDR1 is SGHTA and CDR2 FQGTGA. This CDR3 reads CASSPGHLNTEAFF. The CDR3 DNA reads as TGTGCCAGCAGCCCGGGACATTTGAACACTGAAGCTTTCTTT.

V gene TRBV6-5 combines with J gene TRBJ1-5; a possible D gene is TRBD1 (5 bases). Germline loops: CDR1 MNHEY, CDR2 SVGAGI. The V gene lost 9 bases and the J gene lost 7 bases, with 16 bases spanning the gap. The CDR3 has 13 residues. In DNA form, the CDR3 reads TGTGCCAGGGCCGAGGGACTACAACAGCCCCAGCATTTT. As protein: CARAEGLQQPQHF.

V gene TRBV20-1 combines with J gene TRBJ1-2; unclear D gene. V lost 5 bases, J lost 4 bases, and 8 bases lay in between. CDR3 length equals 11 residues. CDR1 and CDR2 (germline): DFQATT, SNEGSKA (reference sequence). CDR3 sequence reads: CSARVGYGYTF. The CDR3 nucleotides read TGCAGTGCTCGAGTCGGCTATGGCTACACCTTC.

The chain carries TRBV4-2 and TRBJ2-6, with D uncertain. The CDR3 length is 15 residues. Germline values: CDR1 LGHNA, CDR2 YNFKEQ. Trimming pared 0 bases from V and 0 bases from J, leaving 3 bases between. Here the CDR3 reads CASSQDSSGANVLTF. CDR3 in DNA: TGTGCCAGCAGCCAAGACAGCTCTGGGGCCAACGTCCTGACTTTC.

V is TRBV10-1 and J is TRBJ2-7; 12 bases fit TRBD1. The CDR3 extends over 16 amino acids. Germline V CDR1 and CDR2: WNHNN, SYGVQD (reference sequence). The trim removed 3 bases at V and 5 bases at J, leaving 8 bases unmatched. The CDR3: CASSDRDRGRLDEQYF. The CDR3 DNA follows: TGCGCCAGCAGTGACCGGGACAGGGGGCGCCTGGACGAGCAGTACTTC.